The 25 T cell receptor beta chains presented below share a single source sample, sequenced in a study of T cell changes during pregnancy in multiple sclerosis. Assay used: immunoSEQ multiplex PCR; TCRdb lists only in-frame clones, some missing. This table holds 30,000 or so clones, roughly 87% found once. Material: CD8+ T cells from peripheral blood mononuclear cells, obtained in the first trimester of pregnancy. The receptors were sampled from a female donor with multiple sclerosis, enrolled in a pregnancy study.

The J gene is TRBJ2-7, the V gene TRBV10-3; 7 bases match TRBD1. The CDR3 covers 17 residues. Germline assignment: CDR1 ENHRY and CDR2 SYGVKD. J was trimmed by 3 bases and V by 0 bases; bases with no gene match: 11. The CDR3 sequence: CAISESWSQGVIYEQYF. The CDR3, as DNA: TGTGCCATCAGTGAGTCTTGGAGCCAGGGGGTGATCTACGAGCAGTACTTC.

The chain joins TRBV30 to TRBJ2-3, with 7 bases lining up with TRBD2. The junction had 1 base not matched to a gene; V was cut back by 0 bases and J by 1 base. This CDR3 spans 14 amino acids. From germline, CDR1 is GTSNPN and CDR2 SVGIG (reference sequence). The CDR3, as DNA: TGTGCCTGGAGTGTAGCGGGACGCACAGATACGCAGTATTTT. This codes for CAWSVAGRTDTQYF.

This chain uses TRBV30 with TRBJ1-1; D unresolved. The CDR3 covers 13 residues. The germline gives CDR1 GTSNPN, CDR2 SVGIG (reference sequence). Trimming took 0 bases from V and 1 from J, leaving 6 bases between them. The CDR3 loop is CAWSVMRNTEAFF. CDR3 in DNA: TGTGCCTGGAGTGTAATGCGGAACACTGAAGCTTTCTTT.

The V and J genes are TRBV2 and TRBJ2-2; D perhaps matches TRBD2 (6 bases). Trimming took off 5 bases at V and 2 bases at J, with 15 bases between the two ends. The CDR3 has 16 amino acids. Germline lookup yields CDR1 SNHLY and CDR2 FYNNEI. The CDR3 bases are TGTGCCAGCAGTCCCCGTGGTAGCGGTAACACCGGGGAGCTGTTTTTT. Amino acids: CASSPRGSGNTGELFF.

The chain links TRBV19 to TRBJ2-5; a possible D gene is TRBD2 (6 bases). Germline V gene data show CDR1 as LNHDA and CDR2 as SQIVND (reference sequence). This CDR3 has 15 amino acids. Trimming cost V 5 bases and J 4 bases, with 17 bases left between them. The CDR3 loop is CASSFGTLEGETQYF. CDR3 bases: TGTGCCAGTAGTTTCGGGACCCTGGAGGGAGAGACCCAGTACTTC.

The chain joins TRBV27 to TRBJ1-2; tentatively, D is TRBD1 (6 bases). The CDR3 is made up of 16 amino acids. Germline V gives CDR1 MNHEY, CDR2 SMNVEV (reference sequence). V dropped 2 bases and J dropped 1 base, with 14 bases sitting between them. CDR3 loop: CASSLQLRQDNYGYTF. The DNA of the CDR3 is TGTGCCAGCAGTTTACAACTTCGACAGGATAACTATGGCTACACCTTC.

This clone turned up a few times. This chain uses TRBV7-9 with TRBJ1-5, with a tentative D call TRBD1 (6 bases). The CDR3 covers 16 residues. Germline V gives CDR1 SEHNR, CDR2 FQNEAQ (reference sequence). With 5 bases removed from V and 0 bases from J, the gap between germline ends came to 14 bases. CDR3 coding DNA: TGTGCCAGCAGCGGGCCGGGGACATATAGCAATCAGCCCCAGCATTTT. Translated, it gives CASSGPGTYSNQPQHF.

The V call is TRBV28, the J call TRBJ2-3; 16 bases agree with TRBD2. The ends lost 4 bases at V and 4 bases at J; junction bases unmatched: 5. Germline loops: CDR1 MDHEN, CDR2 SYDVKM. The CDR3 extends over 17 amino acids. CDR3 nucleotide sequence: TGTGCCAGCAGTTCGGGACTAGCGGGAGGGCCCCCAGATACGCAGTATTTT. Translated, it gives CASSSGLAGGPPDTQYF.

J is TRBJ2-1 and V is TRBV9; 7 bases are a match to TRBD2. The trim removed 2 bases at V and 6 bases at J, leaving 11 bases unmatched. This CDR3 spans 16 amino acids. Germline V gene lookup returns CDR1 SGDLS and CDR2 YYNGEE. For the CDR3, the DNA is TGTGCCAGCAGCGTCTCTTCCCGGGACTACCTCAATGAGCAGTTCTTC. It specifies CASSVSSRDYLNEQFF.

In this sample, this clone turned up a few times. V and J are TRBV4-3 and TRBJ1-3, with TRBD1 matching over 7 bases. V gave up 0 bases and J gave up 3 bases; unmatched junction bases: 5. Per the germline V gene, CDR1 is LGHNA and CDR2 is YSLEER. The CDR3 is 16 residues long. CDR3 DNA sequence: TGCGCCAGCAGCCAAGAGACAGGGTCTGGTGGAAACACCATATATTTT. Its translation: CASSQETGSGGNTIYF.

The chain combines TRBV6-1 with TRBJ2-1; D possibly corresponds to TRBD2 (6 bases). The CDR3 is made up of 16 amino acids. V was trimmed by 4 bases and J by 0 bases, leaving 13 bases between them. Germline CDR1 MNHNS, CDR2 SASEGT. The chain's CDR3 is CASSGGTGSSYNEQFF. The CDR3 bases are TGTGCCAGCAGTGGAGGGACTGGGAGCTCCTACAATGAGCAGTTCTTC.

This chain uses TRBV10-3 with TRBJ2-5, with 12 bases that match TRBD2. After removal of 2 bases from V and 3 bases from J, the junction contained 7 bases not matched to a gene. The CDR3 totals 17 residues. Germline values: CDR1 ENHRY, CDR2 SYGVKD. CDR3 in DNA: TGTGCCATCAGTGAGCACCGGACTAGCGGGAAAAAAGAGACCCAGTACTTC. Encoded protein: CAISEHRTSGKKETQYF.

The chain joins TRBV11-3 to TRBJ2-2, with D possibly TRBD2 on 5 matching bases. Germline-derived CDR1 and CDR2 are SGHNT and YENEEA. With 8 bases removed from V and 1 base from J, the gap between germline ends came to 17 bases. The CDR3 runs to 16 residues. The DNA of the CDR3 is TGTGCCAGCCGCCTGAGACTATCGGGGAACACCGGGGAGCTGTTTTTT. Protein: CASRLRLSGNTGELFF. The full variable domain, with the rest looked up from reference TRBV11-3 and TRBJ2-2, is EAGVVQSPRYKIIEKKQPVAFWCNPISGHNTLYWYLQNLGQGPELLIRYENEEAVDDSQLPKDRFSAERLKGVDSTLKIQPAELGDSAVYLCASRLRLSGNTGELFFGEGSRLTVL.

This chain joins TRBV5-6 and TRBJ2-7; D is possibly TRBD2 (6 bases). V was trimmed by 1 base and J by 3 bases, leaving 11 bases between them. Germline V lookup: CDR1 SGHDT, CDR2 YYEEEE. The CDR3 is 14 residues long. The CDR3, as DNA: TGTGCCAGCAGCTTGCCTAGCGAAGACTACGAGCAGTACTTC. Its protein is CASSLPSEDYEQYF.

The table lists this clone with a few counts. This chain links TRBV11-2 with TRBJ2-7; 7 nucleotides match TRBD2. Trimming removed 5 bases from V and 6 bases from J; junction bases left unmatched: 7. This CDR3 has 13 amino acids. Germline values: CDR1 SGHAT, CDR2 FQNNGV. The CDR3 protein is CASSTETGGEQYF. Here the CDR3 DNA reads TGTGCCAGCAGCACAGAGACGGGAGGCGAGCAGTACTTC.

This clone was observed once. CDR3 DNA sequence: TGTGCCATCAGTGGGGTAGCGGGAGATCTAGAAGAGCAGTTCTTC. Translated: CAISGVAGDLEEQFF. The rearrangement joins TRBV10-3 to TRBJ2-1, with 9 nucleotides matching TRBD2. The CDR3 runs 15 residues. J was trimmed by 10 bases and V by 4 bases; bases with no gene match: 11. CDR1 and CDR2 (germline): ENHRY, SYGVKD.

The gene calls are TRBV19 and TRBJ2-7, with 10 bases fitting TRBD2. Per the germline V gene, CDR1 is LNHDA and CDR2 is SQIVND (reference sequence). The CDR3 is made up of 14 amino acids. V trimming: 5 bases; J trimming: 5 bases; junction bases outside the gene matches: 6. The CDR3 region is CASSSPSGGNEQYF. The CDR3 nucleotides are TGTGCCAGTAGTTCCCCTAGCGGGGGTAACGAGCAGTACTTC. Together with reference TRBV19 and TRBJ2-7, the CDR3 gives the full variable domain: DGGITQSPKYLFRKEGQNVTLSCEQNLNHDAMYWYRQDPGQGLRLIYYSQIVNDFQKGDIAEGYSVSREKKESFPLTVTSAQKNPTAFYLCASSSPSGGNEQYFGPGTRLTVT.

This chain uses TRBV28 with TRBJ1-1, with D perhaps TRBD1 (6 bases). CDR3 length: 14 residues. With 2 bases removed from V and 4 bases from J, the gap between germline ends came to 11 bases. The germline gives CDR1 MDHEN, CDR2 SYDVKM. CDR3 region: CASSLPGEITEAFF. The CDR3, as DNA: TGTGCCAGCAGTTTACCAGGGGAGATCACTGAAGCTTTCTTT.

The chain recombines TRBV11-2 with TRBJ2-7; 7 nucleotides match TRBD1. CDR1 and CDR2 (germline): SGHAT, FQNNGV. The CDR3 has 14 residues. V lost 5 bases and J lost 6; bases outside the gene matches: 10. CDR3 sequence reads: CASSQTGSVGEQYF. Written as DNA, the CDR3 is TGTGCCAGCAGCCAGACAGGGTCCGTAGGCGAGCAGTACTTC.

This sequence joins TRBV7-9 and TRBJ2-3; 7 positions match TRBD2. Germline V gene lookup returns CDR1 SEHNR and CDR2 FQNEAQ (reference sequence). V lost 5 bases, J lost 3 bases, and 5 bases stayed unmatched. The CDR3 sequence is 14 residues long. The CDR3 region is CASSREVGTDTQYF. The CDR3 DNA reads TGTGCCAGCAGCCGGGAGGTAGGAACAGATACGCAGTATTTT.

CDR3 region: CASSPTGNEQYF. The DNA of the CDR3 is TGTGCCAGCTCACCCACGGGGAACGAGCAGTACTTC. The chain has TRBV18 and TRBJ2-7; D possibly corresponds to TRBD2 (5 bases). Trimming left V 3 bases short and J 5 bases short, with 8 bases between. Germline loops: CDR1 KGHSH, CDR2 LQKENI. The CDR3 extends over 12 amino acids. The full variable domain, with the rest looked up from reference TRBV18 and TRBJ2-7, is NAGVMQNPRHLVRRRGQEARLRCSPMKGHSHVYWYRQLPEEGLKFMVYLQKENIIDESGMPKERFSAEFPKEGPSILRIQQVVRGDSAAYFCASSPTGNEQYFGPGTRLTVT.

The chain has TRBV28 and TRBJ2-7; 8 bases fit TRBD1. Germline loops: CDR1 MDHEN, CDR2 SYDVKM. This CDR3 has 14 residues. Unmatched junction bases numbered 6, after V lost 8 bases and J lost 0 bases. CDR3 protein: CASELQGGSYEQYF. The CDR3, as DNA: TGTGCCAGCGAACTACAGGGGGGCTCCTACGAGCAGTACTTC.

The chain employs TRBV4-1 and TRBJ2-2, with D possibly being TRBD2 (6 bases). V lost 0 bases and J lost 1, with 18 bases in between. CDR3 size: 19 residues. CDR1 and CDR2 from the germline V gene are MGHRA and YSYEKL. CDR3: CASSQEPLGEEGNTGELFF. DNA of the CDR3: TGCGCCAGCAGCCAAGAGCCCCTAGGGGAGGAGGGGAACACCGGGGAGCTGTTTTTT.

V and J are TRBV6-4 and TRBJ2-3; TRBD2 matches 7 bases. The CDR3 has 15 amino acids. Per the germline V gene, CDR1 is MRHNA and CDR2 is SNTAGT. Trimming cost V 6 bases and J 0 bases; bases outside gene matches: 6. This chain's CDR3 is CASRAGSLSTDTQYF. The CDR3 nucleotides read TGTGCCAGCAGAGCGGGATCCCTTAGCACAGATACGCAGTATTTT.

This clone was observed a handful of times. The V and J genes are TRBV6-1 and TRBJ2-7; 7 bases align to TRBD2. Germline CDR1 reads MNHNS; CDR2 reads SASEGT. V dropped 3 bases and J dropped 5; count of bases not matched to a gene: 10. This CDR3 is built from 15 residues. The CDR3, as DNA: TGTGCCAGCAGTGACCCATCTGGAGGGAGGGACGAGCAGTACTTC. Amino acids: CASSDPSGGRDEQYF.